The clone carrying this T cell receptor beta chain has more than one count but fewer than ten. Its antigen is currently unknown. Stated treatment: roughly 10-day PBMC culture with coronavirus spike peptide pools or control peptides (ViraFEST assay). Unexposed donor CD4+ T cells predated the COVID-19 pandemic, collected 2011-2018. Expanded clonotypes were found by TCR sequencing after peptide-pool stimulation (ViraFEST). CDR1 is MGHDK and CDR2 is SYGVNS in the germline V gene. Between the trimmed V and J ends, which lost 8 bases and 4 bases, there was a span of 20 bases. The CDR3 sequence is 15 residues long. Oncomine TCR Beta short-read sequencing was applied to DNA from cultured CD4+ T cells. TCRdb re-called the PCR reads through MiXCR, storing one row per CDR3 protein. The table has 9,000 to 9,500 distinct CDR3 sequences, 25% to 40% seen once. This entry comes from a study of vaccination and CD4 T cells after COVID-19. At the level of the study: Post-diagnosis, post-COVID samples were collected after a median approximately 92 days, ranging 35 to 161.

Sequenced material: CD4+ T cells from blood, cultured in vitro. The J gene is TRBJ1-2, the V gene TRBV25-1; D is perhaps TRBD1 (5 bases). The sequence was collected from a human donor in good health. CDR3 protein: CASSSSSRGAYGYTF. The DNA for the CDR3 is TGTGCCAGCTCCAGCTCCAGCAGAGGGGCCTATGGCTACACCTTC.